This T cell receptor (beta chain) stems from a study of T cell changes during pregnancy in multiple sclerosis. The CDR3 is 13 amino acids. CDR1 and CDR2 from the germline V gene are MNHEY and SMNVEV (reference sequence). V lost 2 bases to trimming and J lost 3 bases, with 8 bases between them. Here immunoSEQ multiplex PCR was the method, and the copy in TCRdb shows in-frame clones only, minus some. The sample lists under 95,000 clones, roughly 89% occurring once. This chain uses TRBV27 with TRBJ2-7; a possible D gene is TRBD1 (5 bases). The input for sequencing was peripheral blood, taken in the second trimester of pregnancy. The clonotype was recovered from a female donor with multiple sclerosis, enrolled in a pregnancy study. CDR3 sequence reads: CASSLRQSYEQYF. As DNA, the CDR3 is TGTGCCAGCAGTTTAAGACAGAGCTACGAGCAGTACTTC.